These 32 T cell receptor beta chains originate from one sample sequenced in a study of blood T cell repertoires in COVID-19. Sequenced by immunoSEQ multiplex PCR; TCRdb stores in-frame clones only, minus some. The table includes about 72,000 clones, 90% to 95% detected once. The sample was peripheral blood. The receptors here all came from a human donor in a cohort sampled during active COVID-19.

The chain combines TRBV15 with TRBJ2-1; 10 nucleotides match TRBD1. The germline V gene encodes CDR1 LNHNV and CDR2 YYDKDF (reference sequence). J lost 2 bases, V lost 5 bases, and 3 bases had no gene match. The CDR3 consists of 15 residues. CDR3 DNA sequence: TGTGCCACCAGCCAGGACAGGGGGACCTACAATGAGCAGTTCTTC. Protein product: CATSQDRGTYNEQFF.

The gene calls are TRBV12-5 and TRBJ2-4, with TRBD2 identical over 7 bases. Germline assignment: CDR1 LGHNT and CDR2 FRNRAP. This CDR3 is built from 16 residues. The trim removed 0 bases at V and 6 bases at J, leaving 8 bases unmatched. CDR3 sequence reads: CASGLVMGWGGNIQYF. The DNA for the CDR3 is TGTGCTAGTGGTTTGGTAATGGGCTGGGGGGGAAACATTCAGTACTTC.

The chain is built from TRBV18 and TRBJ2-5; 7 nucleotides match TRBD2. V lost 0 bases, J lost 4 bases, and 2 bases stayed unmatched. This CDR3 spans 14 amino acids. CDR1 is KGHSH, CDR2 LQKENI, per germline. CDR3 amino acids: CASSPPAGRETQYF. CDR3 DNA: TGTGCCAGCTCACCACCAGCGGGGAGAGAGACCCAGTACTTC.

This clone appeared once. The V gene is TRBV27, the J gene TRBJ2-7; 7 positions match TRBD2. J was trimmed by 0 bases and V by 8 bases; bases with no gene match: 4. This CDR3 contains 13 residues. In germline, CDR1 is MNHEY, CDR2 SMNVEV (reference sequence). CDR3 loop: CASALADSYEQYF. The CDR3 bases are TGTGCCAGCGCTCTAGCGGACTCCTACGAGCAGTACTTC.

The gene calls are TRBV11-2 and TRBJ2-7, with no clear D. Per the germline V gene, CDR1 is SGHAT and CDR2 is FQNNGV. V was cut by 0 bases and J by 1 base, with 10 bases left in between. The length of the CDR3 is 15 residues. CDR3 DNA sequence: TGTGCCAGCAGCTTAGATCTCCACACGTCCTACGAGCAGTACTTC. The encoded protein is CASSLDLHTSYEQYF.

This chain uses TRBV9 with TRBJ1-2; D remains ambiguous. From germline, CDR1 is SGDLS and CDR2 YYNGEE. Trimming took off 3 bases at V and 7 bases at J, with 13 bases between the two ends. There are 13 residues in the CDR3. CDR3 loop: CASSGDRGRGYTF. CDR3 nucleotide sequence: TGTGCCAGCAGCGGGGATCGGGGTCGTGGCTACACCTTC.

Note on this clone: Other nucleotide sequences from this sample produce the same CDR3. This chain links TRBV7-2 with TRBJ2-3, with TRBD2 matching 16 bases. The germline CDR1 and CDR2 sequences are SGHTA and FQGNSA. The CDR3 has 15 residues. V was pared by 4 bases and J by 6 bases, with 1 base of the junction left unmatched. The CDR3, as DNA: TGTGCCAGCAGCTCGGGACTAGCGGGAGGGGATACGCAGTATTTT. Its protein is CASSSGLAGGDTQYF.

The chain couples TRBV6-5 to TRBJ2-3; 8 positions match TRBD2. Germline CDR1 reads MNHEY; CDR2 reads SVGAGI. Germline trimming cut 6 bases from V and 2 bases from J; bases unmatched to any gene: 4. There are 14 residues in the CDR3. CDR3 region: CASSSGGLTDTQYF. CDR3 in DNA: TGTGCCAGCAGCAGCGGGGGCCTCACAGATACGCAGTATTTT.

The chain is built from TRBV6-5 and TRBJ2-5; 7 bases align to TRBD1. V lost 6 bases, J lost 4 bases, and 5 bases stayed unmatched. There are 13 residues in the CDR3. Germline V gives CDR1 MNHEY, CDR2 SVGAGI. Here the CDR3 DNA reads TGTGCCAGCAGGCTTAACAGGGGAGAGACCCAGTACTTC. Residues: CASRLNRGETQYF.

The rearrangement uses TRBV18 and TRBJ2-7; a possible D gene is TRBD2 (6 bases). V lost 3 bases and J lost 3, with 12 bases in between. CDR3 length equals 14 residues. Germline V CDR1 and CDR2: KGHSH, LQKENI. The CDR3 sequence is CASSPESAGYEQYF. CDR3 coding DNA: TGTGCCAGCTCACCTGAGTCAGCGGGCTACGAGCAGTACTTC.

This chain uses TRBV29-1 with TRBJ1-1; 8 bases are a match to TRBD1. With V trimmed by 6 bases and J by 2 bases, 5 bases remained unmatched. Germline CDR1 is SQVTM and CDR2 is ANQGSEA. There are 13 residues in the CDR3. The CDR3 coding sequence is TGCAGCGTAACAGGGGGGGAAAACACTGAAGCTTTCTTT. Protein sequence: CSVTGGENTEAFF.

The V gene is TRBV7-8, the J gene TRBJ2-3, with D perhaps TRBD2 (5 bases). Per germline, CDR1 SGHVS and CDR2 FQNEAQ. The CDR3 length is 15 residues. With 0 bases removed from V and 2 bases from J, the gap between germline ends came to 9 bases. DNA of the CDR3: TGTGCCAGCAGCTTAGCGAGGCTAGCCACAGATACGCAGTATTTT. This gives the protein CASSLARLATDTQYF.

This clone was picked up one time. The V gene is TRBV18, the J gene TRBJ1-3; tentative D call: TRBD1 (6 bases). The germline CDR1 and CDR2 sequences are KGHSH and LQKENI. V shed 4 bases and J shed 3 bases, with 22 bases lying between them. CDR3 length equals 18 residues. The DNA for the CDR3 is TGTGCCAGCTCACTCTCCCCATCACTCAGGGGTTATGGAAACACCATATATTTT. Residues: CASSLSPSLRGYGNTIYF.

CDR3 sequence: CSVGGRGAVGANVLTF. CDR3 coding DNA: TGCAGCGTTGGGGGCAGGGGAGCCGTGGGGGCCAACGTCCTGACTTTC. V usage is TRBV29-1 and J usage is TRBJ2-6; D is perhaps TRBD1 (6 bases). Germline CDR1 and CDR2: SQVTM and ANQGSEA. CDR3 length: 16 amino acids. The V end lost 4 bases, the J end lost 4 bases, and 17 bases lay between the germline ends.

This chain connects TRBV7-2 to TRBJ1-2; 10 bases map to TRBD1. CDR1 and CDR2 (germline): SGHTA, FQGNSA. V was clipped by 4 bases and J by 6 bases; unmatched bases: 2. The length of the CDR3 is 13 residues. For the CDR3, the DNA is TGTGCCAGCAGCTCCGGGACAGGGGATGGCTACACCTTC. It specifies CASSSGTGDGYTF.

V and J are TRBV5-1 and TRBJ1-2; D may be TRBD1 (6 bases). The germline gives CDR1 SGHRS, CDR2 YFSETQ. This CDR3 contains 16 residues. V was shortened by 5 bases and J by 2 bases, with 19 bases between the two germline ends. The CDR3 loop reads CASSVSAGQQNYGYTF. The CDR3 DNA reads TGCGCCAGCAGTGTGTCCGCCGGACAGCAAAACTATGGCTACACCTTC.

The chain is built from TRBV5-5 and TRBJ1-3, with TRBD1 identical over 7 bases. Trimming cost V 4 bases and J 1 base; bases outside gene matches: 8. The CDR3 contains 16 residues. The germline gives CDR1 SGHKS, CDR2 YYEKEE (reference sequence). The CDR3 is CASSEDREQSGNTIYF. CDR3 nucleotides: TGTGCCAGCAGCGAAGACAGGGAGCAATCTGGAAACACCATATATTTT. The full variable domain, with the rest looked up from reference TRBV5-5 and TRBJ1-3, is DAGVTQSPTHLIKTRGQQVTLRCSPISGHKSVSWYQQVLGQGPQFIFQYYEKEERGRGNFPDRFSARQFPNYSSELNVNALLLGDSALYLCASSEDREQSGNTIYFGEGSWLTVV.

The chain employs TRBV19 and TRBJ2-7; 8 bases line up with TRBD1. The CDR3 is 15 residues long. J was trimmed by 6 bases and V by 4 bases; bases with no gene match: 11. Germline V gene data show CDR1 as LNHDA and CDR2 as SQIVND (reference sequence). The CDR3 DNA follows: TGTGCCAGTAGTAAATCCCGGGACAGGCGTTTCGAGCAGTACTTC. Translated: CASSKSRDRRFEQYF.

V usage is TRBV28 and J usage is TRBJ2-7; 10 nucleotides agree with TRBD1. Germline V gene sequence: CDR1 MDHEN, CDR2 SYDVKM. V lost 3 bases to trimming and J lost 0 bases; unmatched junction nucleotides: 2. The CDR3 consists of 15 residues. The CDR3 region has the DNA TGTGCCAGCAGTTTGTGGACAGGGGGCTCCTACGAGCAGTACTTC. As protein: CASSLWTGGSYEQYF.

This clone has just one count. V and J are TRBV7-9 and TRBJ1-3; a possible D gene is TRBD1 (6 bases). With 11 bases removed from V and 0 bases from J, the gap between germline ends came to 14 bases. The CDR3 loop spans 14 amino acids. The germline CDR1 and CDR2 sequences are SEHNR and FQNEAQ (reference sequence). In DNA, the CDR3 is TGTGCCGGGGGGGCGGGAGCCTCTGGAAACACCATATATTTT. Its translation is CAGGAGASGNTIYF.

V is TRBV18 and J is TRBJ1-1, with a weak D call TRBD1 (6 bases). V was cut by 4 bases and J by 1 base, with 13 bases left in between. The germline CDR1 and CDR2 sequences are KGHSH and LQKENI. The CDR3 length is 15 residues. The CDR3 DNA follows: TGTGCCAGCTCACGGACAGAACGACAGAACACTGAAGCTTTCTTT. Translating gives CASSRTERQNTEAFF. Full variable domain (rest looked up from reference TRBV18 and TRBJ1-1): NAGVMQNPRHLVRRRGQEARLRCSPMKGHSHVYWYRQLPEEGLKFMVYLQKENIIDESGMPKERFSAEFPKEGPSILRIQQVVRGDSAAYFCASSRTERQNTEAFFGQGTRLTVV.

This chain links TRBV7-2 with TRBJ2-5; 7 bases fit TRBD1. Germline V gives CDR1 SGHTA, CDR2 FQGNSA. The CDR3 length is 14 residues. Losses at the gene ends were 5 bases for V and 5 bases for J; bases not matched to a gene: 8. CDR3 DNA: TGTGCCAGCAGCAAACCGACAGGGAAGGAGACCCAGTACTTC. Translation gives CASSKPTGKETQYF.

V gene TRBV11-2 combines with J gene TRBJ1-6, with D tentatively TRBD1 (5 bases). V dropped 4 bases and J dropped 1 base, with 8 bases sitting between them. The CDR3 spans 15 residues. The germline V gene has CDR1 SGHAT and CDR2 FQNNGV. The CDR3 DNA follows: TGTGCCAGCAGCTACGACAGTTCCTATAATTCACCCCTCCACTTT. Amino acids: CASSYDSSYNSPLHF.

The rearrangement links TRBV28 to TRBJ1-2; D is perhaps TRBD1 (5 bases). This CDR3 has 14 amino acids. V shed 4 bases and J shed 4 bases, with 13 bases lying between them. Germline values: CDR1 MDHEN, CDR2 SYDVKM. The CDR3 DNA reads as TGTGCCAGCAGTTCCCAGGGTCCCCCCTATGGCTACACCTTC. Translating gives CASSSQGPPYGYTF.

Comments on this clone: A read error may account for a junction end that differs from germline. The chain couples TRBV19 to TRBJ1-1, with TRBD1 matching 7 bases. The germline V gene has CDR1 LNHDA and CDR2 SQIVND (reference sequence). The CDR3 loop spans 13 amino acids. Here the CDR3 reads CASSGILGTDNLF. The CDR3, as DNA: TGTGCCAGTAGTGGCATCCTCGGGACAGACAACCTCTTT.

This clone was observed once. This CDR3 is CASSTGLYGYTF. The CDR3 DNA sequence: TGTGCCAGCAGTACAGGGTTGTATGGCTACACCTTC. This chain joins TRBV5-5 and TRBJ1-2; a weak D match, TRBD1 (6 bases). The V gene lost 5 bases and the J gene lost 5 bases, with 10 bases spanning the gap. The CDR3 totals 12 residues. Germline V CDR1 and CDR2: SGHKS, YYEKEE (reference sequence).

Remarks on this clone: An end of the junction does not agree with germline; a read error may underlie this. The genes are TRBV11-3 and TRBJ2-1; D possibly corresponds to TRBD1 (6 bases). There are 14 residues in the CDR3. Per germline, CDR1 SGHNT and CDR2 YENEEA. This chain's CDR3 is CASSFRGSNNEQFF. The CDR3 nucleotides are TGTGCCAGCAGCTTCAGGGGCTCCAACAATGAGCAGTTCTTC.

The chain joins TRBV5-1 to TRBJ1-4, with 7 bases identical to TRBD1. The ends lost 4 bases at V and 0 bases at J; junction bases unmatched: 15. This CDR3 has 19 amino acids. Germline V gene sequence: CDR1 SGHRS, CDR2 YFSETQ. CDR3 region: CASSRGSAGQTTTNEKLFF. The CDR3 DNA reads TGCGCCAGCAGCCGGGGGAGTGCGGGACAGACTACAACTAATGAAAAACTGTTTTTT.

This chain joins TRBV7-2 and TRBJ2-5; D is ambiguous. The V end lost 1 base, the J end lost 5 bases, and 5 bases lay between the germline ends. The germline V gene has CDR1 SGHTA and CDR2 FQGNSA. This CDR3 has 12 amino acids. The CDR3, as DNA: TGTGCCAGCAGCTTAGTTCGGGAGACCCAGTACTTC. Translation gives CASSLVRETQYF.

This chain connects TRBV19 to TRBJ2-3; 9 bases are shared with TRBD2. The CDR3 covers 17 residues. Germline lookup yields CDR1 LNHDA and CDR2 SQIVND (reference sequence). V shed 1 base, J shed 0 bases, and the junction held 5 bases outside the gene matches. CDR3 sequence: CASSIVRLAGSTDTQYF. The CDR3 bases are TGTGCCAGTAGTATAGTTCGGCTAGCGGGGAGCACAGATACGCAGTATTTT.

V is TRBV5-6 and J is TRBJ2-5, with 8 bases lining up with TRBD2. After removal of 0 bases from V and 3 bases from J, the junction contained 7 bases not matched to a gene. In germline, CDR1 is SGHDT, CDR2 YYEEEE. This CDR3 contains 16 residues. The CDR3 here is CASSLDGGASEETQYF. The CDR3 nucleotides are TGTGCCAGCAGCTTGGACGGGGGGGCCTCGGAAGAGACCCAGTACTTC.

There are a few counts of this clone. The rearrangement links TRBV29-1 to TRBJ1-1; TRBD1 matches 7 bases. CDR1 and CDR2 from the germline V gene are SQVTM and ANQGSEA. The CDR3 is 16 residues long. The V gene end was trimmed by 5 bases and the J gene end by 0 bases; junction bases not matched to a gene: 12. This CDR3 is CSVIPGQWTVNTEAFF. CDR3 nucleotides: TGCAGCGTTATCCCGGGACAGTGGACCGTGAACACTGAAGCTTTCTTT. The full variable domain, completed using reference TRBV29-1 and TRBJ1-1, is SAVISQKPSRDICQRGTSLTIQCQVDSQVTMMFWYRQQPGQSLTLIATANQGSEATYESGFVIDKFPISRPNLTFSTLTVSNMSPEDSSIYLCSVIPGQWTVNTEAFFGQGTRLTVV.